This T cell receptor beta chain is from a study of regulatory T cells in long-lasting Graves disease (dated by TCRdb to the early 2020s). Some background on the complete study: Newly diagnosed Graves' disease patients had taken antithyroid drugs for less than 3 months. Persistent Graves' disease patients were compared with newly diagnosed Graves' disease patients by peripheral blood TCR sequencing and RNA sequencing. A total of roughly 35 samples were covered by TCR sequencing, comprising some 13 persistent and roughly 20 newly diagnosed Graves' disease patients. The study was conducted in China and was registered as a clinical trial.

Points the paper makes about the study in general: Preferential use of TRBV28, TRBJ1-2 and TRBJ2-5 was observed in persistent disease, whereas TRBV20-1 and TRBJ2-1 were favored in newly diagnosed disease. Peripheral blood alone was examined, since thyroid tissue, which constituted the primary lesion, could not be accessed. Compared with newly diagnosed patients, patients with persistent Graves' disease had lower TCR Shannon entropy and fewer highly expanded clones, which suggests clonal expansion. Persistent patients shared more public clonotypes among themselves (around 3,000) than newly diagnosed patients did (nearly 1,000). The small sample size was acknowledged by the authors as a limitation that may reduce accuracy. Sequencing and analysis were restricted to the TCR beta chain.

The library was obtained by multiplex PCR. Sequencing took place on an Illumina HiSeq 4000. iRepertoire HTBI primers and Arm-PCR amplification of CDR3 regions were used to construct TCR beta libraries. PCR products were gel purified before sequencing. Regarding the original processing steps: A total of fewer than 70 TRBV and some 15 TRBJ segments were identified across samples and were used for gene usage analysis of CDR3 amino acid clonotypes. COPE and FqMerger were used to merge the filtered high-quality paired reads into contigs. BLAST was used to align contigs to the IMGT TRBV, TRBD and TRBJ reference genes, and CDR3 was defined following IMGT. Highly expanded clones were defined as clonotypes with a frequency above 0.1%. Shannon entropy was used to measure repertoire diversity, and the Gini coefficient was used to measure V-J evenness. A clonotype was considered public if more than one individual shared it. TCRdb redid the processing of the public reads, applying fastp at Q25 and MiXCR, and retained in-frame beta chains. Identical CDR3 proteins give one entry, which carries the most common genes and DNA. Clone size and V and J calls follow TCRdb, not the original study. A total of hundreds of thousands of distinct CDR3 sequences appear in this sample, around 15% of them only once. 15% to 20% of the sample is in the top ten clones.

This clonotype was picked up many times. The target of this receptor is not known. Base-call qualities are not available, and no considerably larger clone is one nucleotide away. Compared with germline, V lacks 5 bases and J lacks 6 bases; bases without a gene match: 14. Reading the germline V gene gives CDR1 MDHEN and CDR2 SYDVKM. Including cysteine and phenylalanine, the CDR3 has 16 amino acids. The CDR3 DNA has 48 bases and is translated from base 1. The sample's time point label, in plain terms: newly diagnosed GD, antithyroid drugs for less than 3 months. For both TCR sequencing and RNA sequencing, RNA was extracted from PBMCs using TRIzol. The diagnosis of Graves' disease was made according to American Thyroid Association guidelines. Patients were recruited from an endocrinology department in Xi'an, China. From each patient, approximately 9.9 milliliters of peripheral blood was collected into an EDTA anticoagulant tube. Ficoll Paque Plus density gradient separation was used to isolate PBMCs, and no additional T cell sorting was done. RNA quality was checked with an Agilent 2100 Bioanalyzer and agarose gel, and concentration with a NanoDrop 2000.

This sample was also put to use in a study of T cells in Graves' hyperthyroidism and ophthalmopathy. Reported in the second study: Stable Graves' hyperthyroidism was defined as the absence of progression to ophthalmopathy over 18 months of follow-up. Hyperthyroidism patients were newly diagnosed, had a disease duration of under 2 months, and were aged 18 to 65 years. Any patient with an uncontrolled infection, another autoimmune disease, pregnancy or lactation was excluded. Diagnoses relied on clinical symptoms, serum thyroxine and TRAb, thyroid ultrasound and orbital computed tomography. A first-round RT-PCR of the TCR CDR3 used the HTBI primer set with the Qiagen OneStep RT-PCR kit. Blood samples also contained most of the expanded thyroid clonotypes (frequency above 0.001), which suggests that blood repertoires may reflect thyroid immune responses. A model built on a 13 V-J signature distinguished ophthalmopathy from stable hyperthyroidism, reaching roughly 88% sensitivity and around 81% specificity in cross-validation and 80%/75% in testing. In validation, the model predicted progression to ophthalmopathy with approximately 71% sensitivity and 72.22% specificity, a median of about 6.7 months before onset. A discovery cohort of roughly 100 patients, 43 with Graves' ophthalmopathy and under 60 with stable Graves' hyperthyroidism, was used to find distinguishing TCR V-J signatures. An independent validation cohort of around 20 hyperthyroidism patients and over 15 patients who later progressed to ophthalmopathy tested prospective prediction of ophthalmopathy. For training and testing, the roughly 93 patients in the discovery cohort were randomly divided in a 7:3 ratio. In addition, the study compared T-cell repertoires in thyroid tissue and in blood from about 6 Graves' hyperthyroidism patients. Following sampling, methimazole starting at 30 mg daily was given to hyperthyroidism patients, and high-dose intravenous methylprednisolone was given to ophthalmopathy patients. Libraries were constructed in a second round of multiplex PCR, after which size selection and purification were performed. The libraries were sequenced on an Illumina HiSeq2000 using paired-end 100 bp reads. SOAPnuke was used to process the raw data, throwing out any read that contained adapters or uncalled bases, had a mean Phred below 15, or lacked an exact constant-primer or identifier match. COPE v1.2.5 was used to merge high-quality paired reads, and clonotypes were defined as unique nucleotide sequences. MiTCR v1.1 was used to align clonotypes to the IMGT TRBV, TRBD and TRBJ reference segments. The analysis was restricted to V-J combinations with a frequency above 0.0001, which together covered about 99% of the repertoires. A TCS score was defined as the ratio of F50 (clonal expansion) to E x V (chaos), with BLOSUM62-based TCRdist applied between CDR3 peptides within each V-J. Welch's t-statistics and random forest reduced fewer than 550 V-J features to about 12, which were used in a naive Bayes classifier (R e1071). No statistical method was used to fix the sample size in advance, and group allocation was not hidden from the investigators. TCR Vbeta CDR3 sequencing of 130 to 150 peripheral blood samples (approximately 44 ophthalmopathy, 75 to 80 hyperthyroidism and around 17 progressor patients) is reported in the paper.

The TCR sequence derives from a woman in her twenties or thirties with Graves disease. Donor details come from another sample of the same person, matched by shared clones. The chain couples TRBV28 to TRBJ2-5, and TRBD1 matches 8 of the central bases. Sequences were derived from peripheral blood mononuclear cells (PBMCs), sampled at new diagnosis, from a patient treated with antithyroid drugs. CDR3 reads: CASSQTLGQGVKTQYF. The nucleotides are TGTGCCAGCAGTCAAACCCTCGGACAGGGCGTAAAGACCCAGTACTTC.